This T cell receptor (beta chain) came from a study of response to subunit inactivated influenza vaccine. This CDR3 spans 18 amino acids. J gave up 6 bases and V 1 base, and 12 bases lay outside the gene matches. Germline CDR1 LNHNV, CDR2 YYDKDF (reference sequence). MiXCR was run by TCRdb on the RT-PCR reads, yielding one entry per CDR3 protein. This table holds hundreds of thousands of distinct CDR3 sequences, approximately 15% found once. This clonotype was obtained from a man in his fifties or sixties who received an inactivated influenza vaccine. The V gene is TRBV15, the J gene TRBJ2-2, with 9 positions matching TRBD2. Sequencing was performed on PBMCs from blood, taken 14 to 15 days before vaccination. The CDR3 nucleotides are TGTGCCACCAGCAGAGGGGGGCGTAGCGGGAGTGAAGCCGGGGAGCTGTTTTTT. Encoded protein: CATSRGGRSGSEAGELFF.